This TCR beta chain was captured in a study of blood T cell repertoires in COVID-19. Study as a whole: Sample material is recorded as cDNA or gDNA derived from T cells, B-cell-depleted T cells, or PBMCs.

The table came from immunoSEQ multiplex PCR; TCRdb's copy has only in-frame clones and leaves some out. Here the sample spans tens of thousands of clones, 88% being singletons. Germline loops: CDR1 MNHNY, CDR2 SVGAGI (reference sequence). The CDR3 sequence is 10 residues long. Trimming took off 8 bases at V and 10 bases at J, with 11 bases between the two ends. The chain has TRBV6-6 and TRBJ1-1; weak D call: TRBD1 (6 bases). The TCR sequence derives from a human donor in a cohort sampled during active COVID-19. Sequenced sample: peripheral blood. The CDR3 DNA reads as TGTGCCAGCTTACAGGGCTCAGCTTTCTTT. It encodes CASLQGSAFF.